The T cell receptor (beta chain) described here comes from a study of blood T cell repertoires in COVID-19. Study information: From T cells, B-cell-depleted T cells, or PBMCs came the material, which was cDNA or gDNA.

TCRdb's copy holds only in-frame clones and misses some; the assay was immunoSEQ multiplex PCR. Among roughly 200,000 clones listed, approximately 88% were seen once. This CDR3 spans 14 amino acids. V lost 6 bases, J lost 8 bases, and 17 bases lay in between. Germline V gives CDR1 LNHDA, CDR2 SQIVND (reference sequence). Material: peripheral blood. The chain is built from TRBV19 and TRBJ2-1; weak D call: TRBD1 (6 bases). The origin of this receptor is a man aged 40-55 years with acute or convalescent COVID-19. CDR3 bases: TGTGCCAGTAGCAACAGGGTCGATTCCGATGAGCAGTTCTTC. This sequence encodes CASSNRVDSDEQFF.